Below, 5 T cell receptor beta chains from the same sample are listed, as sequenced in a study of blood T cell repertoires in COVID-19. TCRdb's table, derived via immunoSEQ multiplex PCR, lists solely in-frame clones and lacks some. This table has some 96,000 clones, about nine tenths appearing once. Sequenced material: peripheral blood. These receptors originate from a man aged 50 to 59 with active COVID-19.

V and J are TRBV24-1 and TRBJ2-2; TRBD1 agrees at 9 bases. CDR1 and CDR2 from the germline V gene are KGHDR and SFDVKD. The CDR3 has 14 amino acids. V lost 7 bases to trimming and J lost 5 bases; unmatched junction nucleotides: 4. CDR3: CATRETGGTGELFF. The CDR3 DNA reads TGTGCCACCAGGGAGACAGGGGGGACCGGGGAGCTGTTTTTT.

The V gene is TRBV5-1, the J gene TRBJ1-1, with D possibly being TRBD1 (6 bases). The CDR3 is made up of 14 amino acids. Germline lookup yields CDR1 SGHRS and CDR2 YFSETQ. Trimming stripped 2 bases from V and 2 bases from J, with 10 bases between. In DNA, the CDR3 is TGCGCCAGCAGCTTCAGGGGATATAACACTGAAGCTTTCTTT. Protein product: CASSFRGYNTEAFF.

This clone has only one observation. The gene calls are TRBV24-1 and TRBJ2-1; 12 bases fit TRBD2. This CDR3 comprises 20 residues. CDR1 is KGHDR, CDR2 SFDVKD, per germline. V lost 0 bases, J lost 1 base, and 9 bases stayed unmatched. CDR3 residues: CATSDLPGLAGGTSYNEQFF. CDR3 coding DNA: TGTGCCACCAGTGATTTGCCGGGACTAGCGGGCGGGACATCCTACAATGAGCAGTTCTTC.

The table lists this clone with a count of one. The chain is built from TRBV16 and TRBJ2-7; 7 bases align to TRBD1. Germline V gene data show CDR1 as KGHSY and CDR2 as FQNENV. The CDR3 extends over 15 amino acids. J gave up 5 bases and V 1 base, and 8 bases lay outside the gene matches. The chain's CDR3 is CASSQFGPQGDEQYV. The CDR3 coding sequence is TGTGCCAGCAGCCAATTCGGACCCCAGGGGGACGAGCAGTACGTC.

This chain connects TRBV6-4 to TRBJ1-2; D possibly corresponds to TRBD1 (5 bases). Trimming removed 8 bases at V and 7 bases at J, with 14 bases between. Germline assignment: CDR1 MRHNA and CDR2 SNTAGT. This CDR3 spans 12 amino acids. Here the CDR3 DNA reads TGTGCCAGCCGGCGGGGGTCCGGTGGCTACACCTTC. It is translated as CASRRGSGGYTF.